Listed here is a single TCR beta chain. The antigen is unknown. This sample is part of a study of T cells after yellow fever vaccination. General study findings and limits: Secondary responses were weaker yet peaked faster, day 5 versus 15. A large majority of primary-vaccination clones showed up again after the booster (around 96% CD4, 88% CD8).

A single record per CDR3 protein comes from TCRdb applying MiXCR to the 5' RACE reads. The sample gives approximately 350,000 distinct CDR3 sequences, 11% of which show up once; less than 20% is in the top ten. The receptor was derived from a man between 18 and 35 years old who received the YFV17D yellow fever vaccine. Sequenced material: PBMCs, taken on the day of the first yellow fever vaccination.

CDR3: CASSEGPDTEAFF. CDR3 bases: TGTGCCAGCAGCGAGGGGCCAGACACTGAAGCTTTCTTT. The genes are TRBV5-5 and TRBJ1-1, with D maybe TRBD1 (5 bases). The V end was cut by 4 bases, the J end by 3 bases, with 10 bases between. The germline V gene encodes CDR1 SGHKS and CDR2 YYEKEE (reference sequence). The CDR3 runs to 13 residues.